This T cell receptor (beta chain) is from a study of T cells expressing NK-cell markers. Findings and caveats of the study: Of the CD8+ T cells in six donors, roughly 1.0-7.0% belonged to dominant NKG2C+ clonotypes.

The germline V gene has CDR1 DFQATT and CDR2 SNEGSKA (reference sequence). The CDR3 extends over 16 amino acids. What made the TCR beta cDNA was 5'RACE template switching with UMIs. TCRdb reprocessed the 5' RACE reads, keeping one entry per CDR3 protein, no DNA. In all, the sample yields 150,000 to 170,000 distinct CDR3 sequences. Remarks on this clonotype: Its antigen is currently unknown.

The source material was blood T cells: a sorted CD56 or NKG2C T cell subset, CD4+ or CD8+ T cells, or bulk PBMC T cells (not recorded which). This clonotype was sampled from a woman in her forties or fifties in good health. The rearrangement links TRBV20-1 to TRBJ2-7; TCRdb proposes TRBD2, but this gene call is untestable without DNA. The CDR3: CSASDTRTSATYEQYF.